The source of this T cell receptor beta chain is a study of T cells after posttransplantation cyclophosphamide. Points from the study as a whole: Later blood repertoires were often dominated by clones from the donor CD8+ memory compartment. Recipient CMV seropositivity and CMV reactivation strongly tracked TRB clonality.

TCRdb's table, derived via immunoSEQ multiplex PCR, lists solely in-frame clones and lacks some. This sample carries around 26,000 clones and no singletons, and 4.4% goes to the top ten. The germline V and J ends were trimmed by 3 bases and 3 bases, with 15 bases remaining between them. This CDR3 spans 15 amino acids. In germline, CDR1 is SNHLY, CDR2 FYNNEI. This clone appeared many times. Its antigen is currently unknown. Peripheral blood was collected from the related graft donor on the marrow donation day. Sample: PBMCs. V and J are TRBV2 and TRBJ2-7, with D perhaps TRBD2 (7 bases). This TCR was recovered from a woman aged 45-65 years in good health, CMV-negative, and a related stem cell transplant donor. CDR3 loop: CASSERGLAIYEQYF. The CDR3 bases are TGTGCCAGCAGTGAGCGGGGGCTAGCTATCTACGAGCAGTACTTC.